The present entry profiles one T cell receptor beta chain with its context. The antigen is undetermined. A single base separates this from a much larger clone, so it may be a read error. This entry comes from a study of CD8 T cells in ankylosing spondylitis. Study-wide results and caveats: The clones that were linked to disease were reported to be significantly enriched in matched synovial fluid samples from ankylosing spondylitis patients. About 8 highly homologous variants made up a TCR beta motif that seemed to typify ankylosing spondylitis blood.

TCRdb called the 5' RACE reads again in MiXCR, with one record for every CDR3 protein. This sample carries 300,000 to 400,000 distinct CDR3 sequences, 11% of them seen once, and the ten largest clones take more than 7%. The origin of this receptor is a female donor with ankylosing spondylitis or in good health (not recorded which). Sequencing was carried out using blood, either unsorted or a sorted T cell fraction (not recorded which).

CDR3 loop: CSAERTSNEQYF. DNA for the CDR3: TGCAGTGCTGAACGGACTTCCAACGAGCAGTACTTC. J is TRBJ2-7 and V is TRBV20-1, with D tentatively TRBD2 (5 bases). This CDR3 is 12 amino acids long. Germline V gives CDR1 DFQATT, CDR2 SNEGSKA (reference sequence). V was cut by 5 bases and J by 5 bases, with 13 bases left in between.